This T cell receptor beta chain was captured in a study of blood T cell repertoires in COVID-19. Study summary: Sites across the United States, Italy and Spain contributed samples from acute and convalescent COVID-19. Sample material is recorded as cDNA or gDNA derived from T cells, B-cell-depleted T cells, or PBMCs.

This clone occurred once. This CDR3 contains 12 residues. Between the trimmed V and J ends, which lost 4 bases and 5 bases, there was a span of 9 bases. Original methodology: Nucleated cell number was recorded as an estimate derived from reference gene primer amplification. The protocol was immunoSEQ multiplex PCR, while the TCRdb copy is restricted to in-frame clones and leaves out a portion. That table supplies the V and J calls and clone size; D and trimming were determined from the DNA. The sample lists more than 85,000 clones; around 85% were seen once. The sequencing input was peripheral blood. This clonotype was obtained from a human donor in a cohort sampled during active COVID-19. The rearrangement links TRBV5-3 to TRBJ2-5, with D unclear. TRBV5-3 is labeled an ORF, and its function is uncertain. CDR3 DNA sequence: TGTGCCAGAAGCGGCCATGTCGAGACCCAGTACTTC. This translates into CARSGHVETQYF.